The 7 T cell receptor beta chains below were found in one sample sequenced in a study of T cells expressing NK-cell markers. TCRdb reprocessed the 5' RACE reads; each CDR3 protein has one entry and no DNA is given. The listing contains 150,000 to 180,000 distinct CDR3 sequences. The sequencing input was blood T cells: a sorted CD56 or NKG2C T cell subset, CD4+ or CD8+ T cells, or bulk PBMC T cells (not recorded which). These receptors came from a woman aged 45-65 years in good health.

The rearrangement links TRBV11-2 to TRBJ2-7; the TCRdb call, TRBD2, lacks DNA for checking. From germline, CDR1 is SGHAT and CDR2 FQNNGV. The length of the CDR3 is 14 residues. CDR3: CASSFGGPIYEQYF.

This chain links TRBV6-5 with TRBJ2-1; TCRdb indicates TRBD1, and absent DNA this call remains unverified. Looked up from germline, CDR1 is MNHEY and CDR2 is SVGAGI. The CDR3 covers 16 residues. CDR3 protein: CASRTGTGSGHGTQFF.

The J gene is TRBJ2-1, the V gene TRBV11-1; TCRdb names TRBD2, which stays unverified in the absence of DNA. Germline V gene data show CDR1 as SGHAT and CDR2 as FQDESV (reference sequence). This CDR3 contains 15 residues. The CDR3 spells CASSLRLAGYNEQFF.

The V and J genes are TRBV20-1 and TRBJ2-3; TCRdb proposes TRBD2, but this gene call is untestable without DNA. CDR3 length equals 13 residues. Looked up from germline, CDR1 is DFQATT and CDR2 is SNEGSKA (reference sequence). The CDR3 sequence is CSDQAGPGDTQYF.

The V gene is TRBV20-1, the J gene TRBJ2-7; TCRdb proposes TRBD2, but this gene call is untestable without DNA. There are 15 residues in the CDR3. From germline, CDR1 is DFQATT and CDR2 SNEGSKA (reference sequence). CDR3 sequence: CSAIYLAGHSYEQYF.

V usage is TRBV6-1 and J usage is TRBJ2-2; TCRdb indicates TRBD2, and absent DNA this call remains unverified. CDR1 and CDR2 (germline): MNHNS, SASEGT. The CDR3 length is 15 residues. The CDR3 loop is CASSESKGGTGELFF.

V and J are TRBV6-1 and TRBJ1-5; TCRdb reports TRBD1, a call that lacks DNA to check it against. CDR3 length equals 14 residues. CDR1 is MNHNS and CDR2 is SASEGT in the germline V gene. This CDR3 reads CASSDRGWDQPQHF.